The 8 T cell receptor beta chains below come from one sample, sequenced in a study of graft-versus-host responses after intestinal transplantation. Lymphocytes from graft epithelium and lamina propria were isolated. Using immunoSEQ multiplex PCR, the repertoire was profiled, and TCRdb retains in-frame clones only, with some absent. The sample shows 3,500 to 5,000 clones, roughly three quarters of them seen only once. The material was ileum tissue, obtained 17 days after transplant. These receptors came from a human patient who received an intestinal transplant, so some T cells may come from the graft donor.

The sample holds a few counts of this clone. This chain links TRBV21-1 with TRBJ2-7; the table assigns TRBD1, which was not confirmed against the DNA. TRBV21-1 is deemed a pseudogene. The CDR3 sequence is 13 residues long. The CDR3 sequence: CASTSGPSYEQYV. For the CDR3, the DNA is TGTGCCAGCACCTCAGGCCCCTCCTACGAGCAGTACGTC.

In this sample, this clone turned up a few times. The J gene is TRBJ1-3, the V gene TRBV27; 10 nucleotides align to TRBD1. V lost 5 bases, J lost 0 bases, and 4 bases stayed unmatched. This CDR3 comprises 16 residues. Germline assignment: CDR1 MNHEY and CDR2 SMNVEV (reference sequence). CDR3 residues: CASSLGQGFSGNTIYF. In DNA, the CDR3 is TGTGCCAGCAGTCTGGGACAGGGGTTCTCTGGAAACACCATATATTTT.

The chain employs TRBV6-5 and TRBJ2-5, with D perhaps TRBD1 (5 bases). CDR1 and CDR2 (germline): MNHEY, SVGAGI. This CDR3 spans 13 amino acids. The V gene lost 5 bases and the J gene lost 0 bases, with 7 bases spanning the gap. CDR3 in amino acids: CASSEDNQETQYF. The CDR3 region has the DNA TGTGCCAGCAGTGAGGACAACCAAGAGACCCAGTACTTC.

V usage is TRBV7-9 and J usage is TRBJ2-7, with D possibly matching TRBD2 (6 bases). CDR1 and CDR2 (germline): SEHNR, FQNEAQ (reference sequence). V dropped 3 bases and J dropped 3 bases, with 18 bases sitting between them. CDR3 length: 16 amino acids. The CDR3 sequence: CASSFGPSGRIYEQYV. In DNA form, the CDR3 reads TGTGCCAGCAGCTTTGGACCGTCTGGGAGGATCTACGAGCAGTACGTC.

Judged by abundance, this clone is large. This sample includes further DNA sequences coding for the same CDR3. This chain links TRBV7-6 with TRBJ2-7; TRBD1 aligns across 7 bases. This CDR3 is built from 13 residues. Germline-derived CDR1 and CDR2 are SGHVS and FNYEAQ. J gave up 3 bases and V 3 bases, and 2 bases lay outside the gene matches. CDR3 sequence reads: CASSFRQGYEQYV. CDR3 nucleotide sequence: TGTGCCAGCAGCTTTCGACAGGGCTACGAGCAGTACGTC.

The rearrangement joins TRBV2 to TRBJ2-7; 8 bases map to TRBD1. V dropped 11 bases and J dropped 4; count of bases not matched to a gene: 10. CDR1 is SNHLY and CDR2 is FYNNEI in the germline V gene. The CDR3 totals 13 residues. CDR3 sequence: CAVWTGNRYEQYV. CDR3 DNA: TGTGCCGTCTGGACAGGGAACAGGTACGAGCAGTACGTC.

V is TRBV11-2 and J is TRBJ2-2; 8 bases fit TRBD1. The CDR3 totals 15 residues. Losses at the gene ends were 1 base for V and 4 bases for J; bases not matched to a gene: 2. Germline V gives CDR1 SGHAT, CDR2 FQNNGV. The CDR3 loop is CASSLGTGSTGELFF. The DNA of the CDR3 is TGTGCCAGCAGCTTAGGGACAGGGAGCACCGGGGAGCTGTTTTTT.

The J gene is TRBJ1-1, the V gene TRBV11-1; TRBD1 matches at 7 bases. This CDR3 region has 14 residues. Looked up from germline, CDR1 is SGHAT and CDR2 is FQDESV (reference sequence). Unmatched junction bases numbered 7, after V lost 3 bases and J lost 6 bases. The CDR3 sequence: CASSFPGQAPEAFF. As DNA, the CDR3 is TGTGCCAGCAGCTTCCCAGGACAGGCCCCTGAAGCTTTCTTT.